Each of the 21 T cell receptor beta chains below was sequenced from the same sample in a study of blood T cell repertoires in COVID-19 (dated by TCRdb to the early 2020s). Libraries were constructed by the immunoSEQ multiplex PCR assay. TCRdb holds this immuneACCESS table with in-frame rearrangements only. Some clones are missing; in checked studies, unresolved V genes explain under half, and the rest has no known cause. For this sample the table gives about 280,000 clones, of which 80% to 90% were detected only once. Approximately 9% of the sample rests with the top ten. Input material: peripheral blood. Receptor source: a woman aged 45-60 years who had recovered from COVID-19.

The chain is built from TRBV7-3 and TRBJ2-1; D is perhaps TRBD1 (6 bases). The CDR3 is made up of 16 amino acids. Trimming stripped 5 bases from V and 6 bases from J, with 20 bases between. Germline values: CDR1 SGHTA, CDR2 FQGTGA. CDR3: CASSARTGTNINEQFF. Written as DNA, the CDR3 is TGTGCCAGCAGCGCCCGTACAGGGACAAATATCAATGAGCAGTTCTTC.

This clone was counted once. The rearrangement joins TRBV30 to TRBJ2-5; D might be TRBD2 (7 bases). The CDR3 totals 13 residues. With 2 bases removed from V and 5 bases from J, the gap between germline ends came to 12 bases. Germline V CDR1 and CDR2: GTSNPN, SVGIG (reference sequence). The DNA of the CDR3 is TGTGCCTGGAGTTCGCGGGGGCGGGAGACCCAGTACTTC. Translating it yields CAWSSRGRETQYF.

The rearrangement links TRBV6-5 to TRBJ2-7, with a possible D match to TRBD1 (6 bases). The CDR3 has 14 amino acids. Trimming left V 6 bases short and J 3 bases short, with 15 bases between. CDR1 MNHEY and CDR2 SVGAGI come from the germline V gene. CDR3 sequence: CASSLQGWVYEQYF. DNA of the CDR3: TGTGCCAGCAGCCTCCAGGGGTGGGTCTACGAGCAGTACTTC.

The chain recombines TRBV2 with TRBJ2-6, with 9 bases aligning to TRBD1. Trimming at V came to 6 bases and at J to 4 bases, leaving 4 bases not matched to a gene. CDR1 is SNHLY and CDR2 is FYNNEI in the germline V gene. The CDR3 contains 15 residues. CDR3 in amino acids: CASRRTGAGANVLTF. The CDR3 nucleotides are TGTGCCAGCAGACGGACAGGGGCAGGGGCCAACGTCCTGACTTTC.

The rearrangement joins TRBV7-2 to TRBJ2-7, with TRBD1 as a possible D gene (6 bases). Germline V lookup: CDR1 SGHTA, CDR2 FQGNSA. V was clipped by 5 bases and J by 3 bases, with 20 bases between them. This CDR3 region has 16 residues. The CDR3 loop reads CASSPQYRVDYYEQYF. In DNA, the CDR3 is TGTGCCAGCAGCCCCCAATACAGGGTTGACTACTACGAGCAGTACTTC.

Details on this clone: Distinct nucleotide sequences in the sample also encode this CDR3. The chain recombines TRBV7-2 with TRBJ1-1, with D maybe TRBD1 (5 bases). Per germline, CDR1 SGHTA and CDR2 FQGNSA. The CDR3 consists of 13 residues. V gave up 3 bases and J gave up 2 bases, with 7 bases separating them. This CDR3 reads CASSFQGNTEAFF. The DNA for the CDR3 is TGTGCCAGCAGCTTTCAGGGAAACACTGAAGCTTTCTTT.

The rearrangement links TRBV27 to TRBJ2-7; D is uncertain. Germline V CDR1 and CDR2: MNHEY, SMNVEV (reference sequence). The CDR3 has 15 residues. The germline V and J ends were trimmed by 0 bases and 4 bases, with 13 bases remaining between them. CDR3 coding DNA: TGTGCCAGCAGTTTATCCGTGGCACAGACATACGAGCAGTACTTC. Its protein product is CASSLSVAQTYEQYF.

This rearrangement joins TRBV10-3 to TRBJ1-6; TRBD1 aligns across 11 bases. The trim removed 6 bases at V and 9 bases at J, leaving 7 bases unmatched. This CDR3 is 15 amino acids long. The germline V gene encodes CDR1 ENHRY and CDR2 SYGVKD. This chain's CDR3 is CAISKDGTGGSPLHF. The DNA for the CDR3 is TGTGCCATCAGCAAAGACGGGACAGGGGGTTCACCCCTCCACTTT.

The gene calls are TRBV6-2 or TRBV6-3 and TRBJ1-5; unclear D gene. Looked up from germline, CDR1 is MNHEY and CDR2 is SVGEGT. Trimming shortened V by 0 bases and J by 7 bases, and 7 bases separated the two germline ends. The CDR3 covers 13 residues. The CDR3 is CASSYSEEQPQHF. As DNA, the CDR3 is TGTGCCAGCAGTTACTCGGAGGAACAGCCCCAGCATTTT.

The gene calls are TRBV28 and TRBJ1-2; perhaps TRBD1 as D (6 bases). This CDR3 has 14 residues. Germline V lookup: CDR1 MDHEN, CDR2 SYDVKM. V gave up 6 bases and J gave up 8 bases, with 19 bases separating them. CDR3 DNA sequence: TGTGCCAGCAGCGTCCTTGACAGGAGTCAAGGCTACACCTTC. This sequence encodes CASSVLDRSQGYTF.

The chain links TRBV24-1 to TRBJ1-1, with 7 bases that match TRBD1. Per germline, CDR1 KGHDR and CDR2 SFDVKD. The CDR3 contains 17 residues. Trimming took 5 bases from V and 5 from J; bases not matched to a gene: 16. For the CDR3, the DNA is TGTGCCACCAGTGGTATTCGATCCCCAGGGGGTTTAACTGAAGCTTTCTTT. It yields the protein CATSGIRSPGGLTEAFF.

This clone was observed at least ten times. The chain uses TRBV7-3 and TRBJ1-2; maybe TRBD1 (6 bases). This CDR3 contains 15 residues. Germline V gene data show CDR1 as SGHTA and CDR2 as FQGTGA. Trimming took off 5 bases at V and 6 bases at J, with 19 bases between the two ends. The CDR3 sequence is CASSLEQGDVDGYTF. In nucleotides, the CDR3 is TGTGCCAGCAGCCTAGAACAGGGAGACGTTGATGGCTACACCTTC.

The rearrangement joins TRBV28 to TRBJ1-1; D remains unclear. Germline CDR1 and CDR2: MDHEN and SYDVKM. Trimming took 2 bases from V and 0 from J, leaving 10 bases between them. The CDR3 is 15 residues long. The CDR3 reads CASSLGPNMNTEAFF. The CDR3 coding sequence is TGTGCCAGCAGTTTAGGGCCCAACATGAACACTGAAGCTTTCTTT. The complete variable domain, with remaining parts taken from reference TRBV28 and TRBJ1-1, reads DVKVTQSSRYLVKRTGEKVFLECVQDMDHENMFWYRQDPGLGLRLIYFSYDVKMKEKGDIPEGYSVSREKKERFSLILESASTNQTSMYLCASSLGPNMNTEAFFGQGTRLTVV.

CDR3 region: CASSTGQGNGYTF. CDR3 bases: TGTGCCAGCAGCACGGGACAGGGGAATGGCTACACCTTC. This sequence joins TRBV7-3 and TRBJ1-2; 10 bases agree with TRBD1. CDR1 SGHTA and CDR2 FQGTGA come from the germline V gene. V shed 5 bases, J shed 6 bases, and the junction held 3 bases outside the gene matches. The CDR3 contains 13 residues. Combining the CDR3 with reference TRBV7-3 and TRBJ1-2 gives the whole variable domain GAGVSQTPSNKVTEKGKYVELRCDPISGHTALYWYRQSLGQGPEFLIYFQGTGAADDSGLPNDRFFAVRPEGSVSTLKIQRTERGDSAVYLCASSTGQGNGYTFGSGTRLTVV.

This chain joins TRBV19 and TRBJ2-5, with D possibly being TRBD2 (6 bases). CDR1 and CDR2 from the germline V gene are LNHDA and SQIVND (reference sequence). The V end was cut by 6 bases, the J end by 4 bases, with 12 bases between. The CDR3 sequence is 13 residues long. The CDR3 region is CASSYFGGETQYF. The CDR3 DNA reads as TGTGCCAGTAGCTATTTCGGGGGAGAGACCCAGTACTTC. Looking up the rest from reference TRBV19 and TRBJ2-5 gives the full variable domain: DGGITQSPKYLFRKEGQNVTLSCEQNLNHDAMYWYRQDPGQGLRLIYYSQIVNDFQKGDIAEGYSVSREKKESFPLTVTSAQKNPTAFYLCASSYFGGETQYFGPGTRLLVL.

This clone was observed a handful of times. CDR3 loop: CASSLDLFNSPLHF. The DNA of the CDR3 is TGTGCCAGCAGTCTTGATCTATTTAATTCACCCCTCCACTTT. This chain links TRBV28 with TRBJ1-6; D unclear. This CDR3 region has 14 residues. From germline, CDR1 is MDHEN and CDR2 SYDVKM. Trimming stripped 5 bases from V and 6 bases from J, with 11 bases between.

This clone was seen a single time. V gene TRBV6-5 combines with J gene TRBJ1-4; possible D gene TRBD1, 5 bases. Germline lookup yields CDR1 MNHEY and CDR2 SVGAGI. CDR3 length: 13 residues. V was shortened by 5 bases and J by 10 bases, with 14 bases between the two germline ends. The CDR3: CASSPPGVGKLFF. In nucleotides, the CDR3 is TGTGCCAGCAGTCCCCCGGGGGTAGGAAAACTGTTTTTT.

The chain links TRBV15 to TRBJ2-3; tentative D call: TRBD1 (6 bases). The CDR3 extends over 15 amino acids. Germline V CDR1 and CDR2: LNHNV, YYDKDF (reference sequence). V was shortened by 1 base and J by 0 bases, with 8 bases between the two germline ends. The CDR3 coding sequence is TGTGCCACCAGCAGAGGACAGGACAGCACAGATACGCAGTATTTT. Its protein is CATSRGQDSTDTQYF.

J is TRBJ2-3 and V is TRBV29-1, with 8 bases that match TRBD2. Germline CDR1 SQVTM, CDR2 ANQGSEA. This CDR3 spans 14 amino acids. The J segment lost 6 bases and the V segment lost 6 bases, leaving 11 bases of the junction unmatched. The CDR3 DNA reads TGCAGCGTAACAGCGGGAGAATTACAGGATACGCAGTATTTT. Its protein is CSVTAGELQDTQYF.

This clone came up once. This rearrangement joins TRBV28 to TRBJ1-1; no definite D call. Germline V gene data show CDR1 as MDHEN and CDR2 as SYDVKM. V lost 2 bases and J lost 6, with 13 bases in between. The CDR3 totals 14 residues. The CDR3 region is CASSLPREEAEAFF. The CDR3 bases are TGTGCCAGCAGTTTACCCCGCGAGGAGGCTGAAGCTTTCTTT. The entire variable domain, with the rest obtained from reference TRBV28 and TRBJ1-1, is as follows: DVKVTQSSRYLVKRTGEKVFLECVQDMDHENMFWYRQDPGLGLRLIYFSYDVKMKEKGDIPEGYSVSREKKERFSLILESASTNQTSMYLCASSLPREEAEAFFGQGTRLTVV.

The V and J genes are TRBV29-1 and TRBJ1-4, with 8 bases identical to TRBD1. V dropped 2 bases and J dropped 5; count of bases not matched to a gene: 4. The CDR3 loop spans 14 amino acids. Germline lookup yields CDR1 SQVTM and CDR2 ANQGSEA. The CDR3 is CSVEKAGGNEKLFF. The CDR3 DNA sequence: TGCAGCGTTGAAAAGGCAGGGGGCAATGAAAAACTGTTTTTT.